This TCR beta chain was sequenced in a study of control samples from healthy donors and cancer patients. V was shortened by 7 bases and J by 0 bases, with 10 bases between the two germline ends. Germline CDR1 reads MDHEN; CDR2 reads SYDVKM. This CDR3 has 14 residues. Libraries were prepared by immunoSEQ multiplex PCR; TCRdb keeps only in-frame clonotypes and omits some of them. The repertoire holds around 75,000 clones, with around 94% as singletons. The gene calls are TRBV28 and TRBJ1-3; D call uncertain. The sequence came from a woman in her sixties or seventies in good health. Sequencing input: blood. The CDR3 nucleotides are TGTGCCAGCACCCCGGGAGGCTCTGGAAACACCATATATTTT. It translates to CASTPGGSGNTIYF.